A selection of T cell receptor beta chains follows, all from one sample in a study of blood T cell repertoires in COVID-19. Method: immunoSEQ multiplex PCR; TCRdb's copy keeps in-frame clones and lacks some. The top ten clones hold 9.5% to 10% of a sample with more than 85,000 clones, almost 85% of them seen once. Sequenced sample: peripheral blood. The origin of the receptors is a man aged 40-50 years with active or convalescent COVID-19. The CDR3 runs from the conserved cysteine through the conserved F or W. The order of the fields is V gene, clone size, D gene, J gene, CDR3 protein, CDR3 DNA. The D gene is left open where the match is weak. Clone size is not always given. Where it is, it says once, few, many or a class for expanded clones.

TRBV9	.	.	TRBJ2-2	CASSVDRAAGELFF	TGTGCCAGCAGCGTAGACAGGGCCGCCGGGGAGCTGTTTTTT
TRBV5-4	.	TRBD1	TRBJ1-2	CASSFRDSQGVGYTF	TGTGCCAGCAGTTTCCGGGACAGCCAGGGGGTTGGCTACACCTTC
TRBV19	.	TRBD2	TRBJ2-7	CASSIVAGRSYEQYF	TGTGCCAGTAGTATTGTAGCGGGGCGCTCCTACGAGCAGTACTTC
TRBV5-4	.	.	TRBJ2-6	CASSFTGTESSGANVLTF	TGTGCCAGCAGCTTTACCGGGACTGAGAGCTCTGGGGCCAACGTCCTGACTTTC
TRBV10-1	.	.	TRBJ2-7	CASSRTELGEQYF	TGCGCCAGCAGTAGGACAGAGTTAGGCGAGCAGTACTTC
TRBV11-2	.	.	TRBJ1-1	CASLLGQQNTEAFF	TGTGCCAGCTTATTGGGCCAGCAGAACACTGAAGCTTTCTTT
TRBV20-1	.	TRBD1	TRBJ1-2	CSARDSYGYTF	TGCAGTGCTCGGGACAGCTATGGCTACACCTTC
TRBV6-4	.	TRBD2	TRBJ2-1	CASSDSSRRGGLNEQFF	TGTGCCAGCAGTGACTCGAGTCGGCGGGGGGGCCTCAATGAGCAGTTCTTC
TRBV3-1/TRBV3-2	few	.	TRBJ2-1	CASSFVNEQFF	TGTGCCAGCAGCTTCGTCAATGAGCAGTTCTTC
TRBV19	few	TRBD2	TRBJ2-5	CASSRGGDWQETQYF	TGTGCCAGTAGTCGGGGGGGCGACTGGCAAGAGACCCAGTACTTC
TRBV19	.	.	TRBJ2-3	CASSIRTSTDTQYF	TGTGCCAGTAGTATACGGACTAGCACAGATACGCAGTATTTT
TRBV2	few	TRBD1	TRBJ1-6	CASSEEQGKNSPLHF	TGTGCCAGCAGTGAAGAACAGGGGAAGAATTCACCCCTCCACTTT
TRBV5-6	.	.	TRBJ2-1	CASTLRGGLYNEQFF	TGTGCCAGCACCCTTCGAGGCGGGCTATACAATGAGCAGTTCTTC
TRBV2	.	.	TRBJ1-2	CARRIDSYGYTF	TGTGCCAGGAGAATCGACAGCTATGGCTACACCTTC
TRBV7-3	.	TRBD2	TRBJ2-3	CASSLGAGGSTDTQYF	TGTGCCAGCAGCTTGGGAGCGGGGGGTAGCACAGATACGCAGTATTTT
TRBV4-2	.	.	TRBJ1-6	CASSQNGRDSPLHF	TGTGCCAGCAGCCAGAACGGGAGGGATTCACCCCTCCACTTT
TRBV19	.	TRBD1	TRBJ2-7	CASSVARDRDYDEQYF	TGTGCCAGTAGTGTCGCCAGGGACAGGGATTACGACGAGCAGTACTTC
TRBV27	few	TRBD1	TRBJ1-2	CASANDRDGYTF	TGTGCCAGCGCTAATGACAGGGACGGCTACACCTTC
TRBV15	.	TRBD1	TRBJ1-2	CATSRDRVPGSYTF	TGTGCCACCAGCAGGGACAGGGTCCCCGGGAGCTACACCTTC
TRBV7-9	.	.	TRBJ1-6	CASSSSGAQSSYNSPLHF	TGTGCCAGCAGCTCTTCAGGGGCGCAAAGCTCCTATAATTCACCCCTCCACTTT
TRBV6-2/TRBV6-3	few	.	TRBJ2-3	CASSYEVMTDTQYF	TGTGCCAGCAGTTACGAGGTGATGACAGATACGCAGTATTTT
TRBV6-5	.	.	TRBJ1-5	CASSYQGTQPQHF	TGTGCCAGCAGCTACCAGGGGACTCAGCCCCAGCATTTT
TRBV3-1/TRBV3-2	.	TRBD1	TRBJ1-5	CASSQEGGTGTQPQHF	TGTGCCAGCAGCCAAGAGGGGGGGACAGGTACTCAGCCCCAGCATTTT
TRBV6-5	.	TRBD1	TRBJ1-2	CASREGASGGYTF	TGTGCCAGCAGGGAGGGGGCTTCGGGAGGCTACACCTTC
TRBV25-1	.	.	TRBJ1-2	CAEIITRSANYGYTF	TGTGCCGAAATAATAACTAGATCAGCTAACTATGGCTACACCTTC
TRBV5-5	.	.	TRBJ1-1	CASSREGTVNTEAFF	TGTGCCAGCAGCCGGGAGGGGACGGTGAACACTGAAGCTTTCTTT
TRBV7-9	.	TRBD1	TRBJ1-1	CASQGQGVTEAFF	TGTGCCAGTCAAGGACAGGGAGTAACTGAAGCTTTCTTT
TRBV25-1	.	TRBD1	TRBJ2-7	CASNSVGQVEQYF	TGTGCCAGCAACTCGGTCGGACAGGTCGAGCAGTACTTC
TRBV6-5	.	TRBD1	TRBJ2-7	CASRSGTGGFDEQYF	TGTGCCAGCAGATCCGGGACAGGGGGCTTCGACGAGCAGTACTTC
TRBV11-3	.	.	TRBJ2-5	CASSLGTKSGQETQYF	TGTGCCAGCAGCTTAGGGACTAAATCGGGGCAAGAGACCCAGTACTTC
TRBV29-1	.	.	TRBJ2-1	CSVVSYNEQFF	TGCAGCGTTGTTTCATACAATGAGCAGTTCTTC
TRBV3-1/TRBV3-2	.	.	TRBJ1-1	CASSRGAEAFF	TGTGCCAGCAGCCGGGGGGCTGAAGCTTTCTTT
TRBV18	.	.	TRBJ1-1	CASSPSGEAEAFF	TGTGCCAGCTCACCGTCGGGGGAAGCTGAAGCTTTCTTT
TRBV5-4	.	TRBD2	TRBJ2-3	CASSPTSGNTDTQYF	TGTGCCAGCAGCCCCACTAGCGGGAACACAGATACGCAGTATTTT
TRBV15	.	.	TRBJ1-5	CATREWAKRNQPQHF	TGTGCCACCAGGGAATGGGCTAAAAGAAATCAGCCCCAGCATTTT
TRBV5-5	.	TRBD2	TRBJ2-1	CASSLGAGGYNEQFF	TGTGCCAGCAGCTTGGGAGCGGGGGGTTACAATGAGCAGTTCTTC
TRBV5-1	.	TRBD1	TRBJ1-2	CASRSTGTEGYTF	TGCGCCAGCAGGTCGACCGGGACAGAGGGCTACACCTTC
TRBV7-6	.	.	TRBJ2-1	CASSLAQEVNEQFF	TGTGCCAGCAGCTTAGCGCAGGAGGTCAATGAGCAGTTCTTC
TRBV9	.	TRBD1	TRBJ1-6	CASRGGQSNSPLHF	TGTGCCAGCAGAGGGGGACAGAGTAATTCACCCCTCCACTTT
TRBV20-1	.	.	TRBJ2-1	CSASSPRESSYNEQFF	TGCAGTGCTAGTTCCCCCCGGGAGAGCTCCTACAATGAGCAGTTCTTC
TRBV10-2	.	TRBD2	TRBJ2-4	CASSESRGLAGSLAKNIQYF	TGCGCCAGCAGTGAGTCAAGGGGACTAGCGGGTAGTTTAGCCAAAAACATTCAGTACTTC
TRBV27	once	TRBD1	TRBJ1-6	CASSGDRGPYNSPLHF	TGTGCCAGCAGCGGGGACAGGGGTCCCTATAATTCACCCCTCCACTTT
TRBV3-1/TRBV3-2	.	TRBD1	TRBJ2-7	CASSLRSVVGTGGSQYF	TGTGCCAGCAGCCTAAGGTCGGTAGTCGGGACAGGGGGTTCTCAGTACTTC
TRBV30	.	.	TRBJ1-3	CAWRGTRSSGNTIYF	TGTGCCTGGAGGGGGACACGGAGCTCTGGAAACACCATATATTTT
TRBV5-8	few	.	TRBJ2-7	CASSFGQASSYEQYF	TGTGCCAGCAGCTTTGGGCAGGCAAGCTCCTACGAGCAGTACTTC
TRBV30	.	.	TRBJ2-2	CAWNSGATGELFF	TGTGCCTGGAATTCAGGGGCCACCGGGGAGCTGTTTTTT
TRBV5-4	.	.	TRBJ2-2	CASSLVDLNTGELFF	TGTGCCAGCAGCTTAGTGGACTTGAACACCGGGGAGCTGTTTTTT
TRBV2	.	.	TRBJ1-2	CASMAGVYGYTF	TGTGCCAGCATGGCAGGGGTCTATGGCTACACCTTC
TRBV10-3	.	.	TRBJ2-1	CAISVGVSNEQFF	TGTGCCATCAGTGTTGGAGTCAGCAATGAGCAGTTCTTC